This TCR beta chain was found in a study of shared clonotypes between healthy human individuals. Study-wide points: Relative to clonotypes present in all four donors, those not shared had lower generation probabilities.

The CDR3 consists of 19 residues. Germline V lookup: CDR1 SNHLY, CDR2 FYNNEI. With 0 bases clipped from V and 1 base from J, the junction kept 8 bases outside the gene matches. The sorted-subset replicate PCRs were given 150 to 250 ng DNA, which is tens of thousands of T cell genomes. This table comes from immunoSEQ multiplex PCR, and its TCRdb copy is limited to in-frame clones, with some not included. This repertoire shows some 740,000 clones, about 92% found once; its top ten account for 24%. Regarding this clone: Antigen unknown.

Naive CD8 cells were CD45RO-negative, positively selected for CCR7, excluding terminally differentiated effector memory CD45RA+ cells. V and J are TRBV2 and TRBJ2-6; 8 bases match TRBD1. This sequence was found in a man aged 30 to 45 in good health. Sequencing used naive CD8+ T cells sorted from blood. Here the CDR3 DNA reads TGTGCCAGCAGTGAAGCAGAGGGACAGGTAACGTCTGGGGCCAACGTCCTGACTTTC. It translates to CASSEAEGQVTSGANVLTF.